The 29 T cell receptor beta chains given below trace back to one sample, sequenced in a study of blood T cell repertoires in COVID-19. Some clones are missing from TCRdb's copy, which holds only in-frame ones; the method was immunoSEQ multiplex PCR. This table holds around 250,000 clones, about four fifths found once. Sequences were obtained from peripheral blood. These receptor sequences come from a woman in her thirties or forties who had recovered from COVID-19.

This clone appeared a few times. The rearrangement links TRBV5-1 to TRBJ1-4; 8 bases match TRBD1. CDR1 and CDR2 (germline): SGHRS, YFSETQ. The CDR3 is 13 residues long. J gave up 8 bases and V 5 bases, and 5 bases lay outside the gene matches. The CDR3 DNA follows: TGCGCCAGCAGTTCCGGGACAGGCGAAAAACTGTTTTTT. This gives the protein CASSSGTGEKLFF.

The chain has TRBV7-9 and TRBJ2-7, with a possible D match to TRBD1 (6 bases). The CDR3 runs to 15 residues. The germline gives CDR1 SEHNR, CDR2 FQNEAQ (reference sequence). Between the trimmed V and J ends, which lost 5 bases and 7 bases, there was a span of 21 bases. The CDR3 protein is CASSTRQDLGREQYF. The CDR3 DNA reads as TGTGCCAGCAGCACCAGACAGGACCTAGGTAGGGAGCAGTACTTC.

J is TRBJ1-1 and V is TRBV6-5; 7 bases agree with TRBD1. There are 14 residues in the CDR3. The trim removed 6 bases at V and 2 bases at J, leaving 6 bases unmatched. Germline V gene sequence: CDR1 MNHEY, CDR2 SVGAGI. The CDR3 nucleotides read TGTGCCAGCAGGATGACAGGGTCAAACACTGAAGCTTTCTTT. It yields the protein CASRMTGSNTEAFF.

This clone was detected only once. The chain joins TRBV4-1 to TRBJ2-3, with D possibly being TRBD2 (5 bases). Trimming took off 3 bases at V and 7 bases at J, with 11 bases between the two ends. The CDR3 length is 13 residues. From germline, CDR1 is MGHRA and CDR2 YSYEKL. The CDR3 loop reads CASSQVPGNTQYF. The DNA for the CDR3 is TGCGCCAGCAGCCAGGTTCCGGGGAATACGCAGTATTTT.

The chain has TRBV2 and TRBJ1-1; 8 nucleotides match TRBD1. Losses at the gene ends were 6 bases for V and 7 bases for J; bases not matched to a gene: 19. Germline V gives CDR1 SNHLY, CDR2 FYNNEI. CDR3 size: 17 residues. The CDR3 protein is CASSEYDRGTDNGEAFF. The DNA for the CDR3 is TGTGCCAGCAGCGAATATGACAGGGGTACGGATAACGGTGAAGCTTTCTTT.

This sequence joins TRBV24-1 and TRBJ2-2; possible D gene TRBD2, 5 bases. The CDR3 has 14 residues. V lost 5 bases and J 1 base, leaving 7 bases between the germline ends. Germline V CDR1 and CDR2: KGHDR, SFDVKD. The CDR3 region has the DNA TGTGCCACCAGTGTGAGGGAGAACACCGGGGAGCTGTTTTTT. Translated: CATSVRENTGELFF.

The gene calls are TRBV11-2 and TRBJ1-1, with D possibly matching TRBD1 (5 bases). Trimming cost V 5 bases and J 6 bases, with 22 bases left between them. The CDR3 length is 16 residues. Germline-derived CDR1 and CDR2 are SGHAT and FQNNGV. The CDR3 protein is CASSERGAGGISEAFF. CDR3 in DNA: TGTGCCAGCAGCGAAAGAGGGGCGGGAGGGATTTCTGAAGCTTTCTTT.

The CDR3 sequence: CASSTTGLAGTTDTQYF. The CDR3 DNA reads as TGTGCCAGCAGTACTACGGGACTAGCGGGGACCACAGATACGCAGTATTTT. This sequence joins TRBV27 and TRBJ2-3; 13 bases fit TRBD2. Germline-derived CDR1 and CDR2 are MNHEY and SMNVEV (reference sequence). The V gene end was trimmed by 5 bases and the J gene end by 2 bases; junction bases not matched to a gene: 7. The CDR3 has 17 residues.

This clone was detected a few times. The genes are TRBV7-6 and TRBJ2-2; D is uncertain. Germline loops: CDR1 SGHVS, CDR2 FNYEAQ. The CDR3 extends over 14 amino acids. Trimming pared 1 base from V and 5 bases from J, leaving 8 bases between. This CDR3 reads CASSLESETGELFF. In DNA, the CDR3 is TGTGCCAGCAGCTTAGAGTCGGAGACCGGGGAGCTGTTTTTT.

The chain is built from TRBV4-1 and TRBJ2-1, with 13 bases aligning to TRBD2. Germline CDR1 is MGHRA and CDR2 is YSYEKL. The CDR3 totals 20 residues. V was clipped by 3 bases and J by 0 bases; unmatched bases: 11. CDR3 region: CASSQGGLAGPLSSYNEQFF. CDR3 nucleotides: TGCGCCAGCAGCCAGGGGGGACTAGCGGGGCCTCTTAGCTCCTACAATGAGCAGTTCTTC.

The chain has TRBV2 and TRBJ2-5; D is perhaps TRBD1 (5 bases). This CDR3 region has 15 residues. CDR1 SNHLY and CDR2 FYNNEI come from the germline V gene. Trimming pared 1 base from V and 1 base from J, leaving 10 bases between. CDR3 in DNA: TGTGCCAGCAGTGAAGGTGGGGCCTCCCAAGAGACCCAGTACTTC. Its translation is CASSEGGASQETQYF.

The V gene is TRBV4-2, the J gene TRBJ2-3; D not certain. The CDR3 is 16 amino acids. V was shortened by 4 bases and J by 2 bases, with 16 bases between the two germline ends. Germline V gives CDR1 LGHNA, CDR2 YNFKEQ. Here the CDR3 DNA reads TGTGCCAGCAGCCCCGGAGTGGTTCCTTTCACAGATACGCAGTATTTT. Encoded protein: CASSPGVVPFTDTQYF.

This chain connects TRBV18 to TRBJ2-5; D remains ambiguous. This CDR3 has 12 amino acids. Germline CDR1 is KGHSH and CDR2 is LQKENI. V lost 5 bases and J 5 bases, leaving 9 bases between the germline ends. CDR3 loop: CASSNYRETQYF. The CDR3 DNA sequence: TGTGCCAGCTCAAATTATCGTGAGACCCAGTACTTC.

V usage is TRBV6-5 and J usage is TRBJ1-6, with no clear D. The ends were cut back, 2 bases at V and 0 bases at J, with 8 bases in the middle. The CDR3 length is 16 residues. Germline V gene lookup returns CDR1 MNHEY and CDR2 SVGAGI. CDR3 sequence (DNA): TGTGCCAGCAGTTACGACCCTAGCTCCTATAATTCACCCCTCCACTTT. Translated: CASSYDPSSYNSPLHF.

The V gene is TRBV11-2, the J gene TRBJ2-5; the D gene is possibly TRBD1 (8 bases). CDR3 length: 16 amino acids. Trimming removed 5 bases at V and 4 bases at J, with 20 bases between. Germline V gene sequence: CDR1 SGHAT, CDR2 FQNNGV. DNA of the CDR3: TGTGCCAGCAGCGGACCGCGGACAGGGAGGGGAGAGACCCAGTACTTC. Its protein is CASSGPRTGRGETQYF.

This clone appeared a few times. The chain uses TRBV5-1 and TRBJ2-1, with unresolved D. Germline assignment: CDR1 SGHRS and CDR2 YFSETQ. The V gene lost 0 bases and the J gene lost 2 bases, with 9 bases spanning the gap. This CDR3 region has 15 residues. This CDR3 reads CASSLVSTTYNEQFF. For the CDR3, the DNA is TGCGCCAGCAGCTTGGTATCCACTACCTACAATGAGCAGTTCTTC.

The chain links TRBV2 to TRBJ1-2; a possible D gene is TRBD1 (6 bases). Trimming shortened V by 6 bases and J by 5 bases, and 13 bases separated the two germline ends. The V gene's germline CDR1 is SNHLY and CDR2 FYNNEI. This CDR3 comprises 13 residues. The CDR3 spells CASRTDSGYGYTF. For the CDR3, the DNA is TGTGCCAGCAGGACGGACAGCGGATATGGCTACACCTTC.

CDR3 nucleotides: TGTGCCAGCAGCGACAGGGGGAGCAATCAGCCCCAGCATTTT. It specifies CASSDRGSNQPQHF. This rearrangement joins TRBV7-9 to TRBJ1-5, with 9 bases that match TRBD1. J was trimmed by 1 base and V by 5 bases; bases with no gene match: 0. CDR1 and CDR2 (germline): SEHNR, FQNEAQ (reference sequence). The CDR3 is 14 amino acids.

The chain's CDR3 is CSVTDSSGNTIYF. The CDR3 DNA reads as TGCAGCGTCACGGACAGTTCTGGAAACACCATATATTTT. The J gene is TRBJ1-3, the V gene TRBV29-1, with D perhaps TRBD1 (6 bases). V lost 6 bases and J 1 base, leaving 10 bases between the germline ends. The germline V gene has CDR1 SQVTM and CDR2 ANQGSEA. This CDR3 has 13 residues.

The chain carries TRBV19 and TRBJ2-7; 10 positions agree with TRBD1. The junction had 5 bases not matched to a gene; V was cut back by 4 bases and J by 2 bases. This CDR3 comprises 15 residues. Germline CDR1 is LNHDA and CDR2 is SQIVND (reference sequence). This CDR3 is CASSTPGQGPYEQYF. In DNA, the CDR3 is TGTGCCAGTAGTACCCCGGGACAGGGGCCCTACGAGCAGTACTTC.

This chain connects TRBV11-2 to TRBJ2-1; 10 bases fit TRBD2. The V segment lost 4 bases and the J segment 7 bases; nucleotides outside the gene matches: 13. The germline CDR1 and CDR2 sequences are SGHAT and FQNNGV. The CDR3 spans 17 residues. The CDR3 region has the DNA TGTGCCAGCAGCTCGAGGGGAGCGGGGGGGCCGTTGAATGAGCAGTTCTTC. Translated: CASSSRGAGGPLNEQFF.

This chain connects TRBV5-1 to TRBJ2-1; 10 bases line up with TRBD1. The CDR3 length is 15 residues. The germline CDR1 and CDR2 sequences are SGHRS and YFSETQ. V was clipped by 4 bases and J by 7 bases; unmatched bases: 8. The CDR3 reads CASSPTGGAGNEQFF. Written as DNA, the CDR3 is TGCGCCAGCAGCCCGACAGGGGGCGCGGGGAATGAGCAGTTCTTC.

The chain has TRBV28 and TRBJ1-1; no definite D call. This CDR3 is built from 11 residues. The V gene lost 2 bases and the J gene lost 11 bases, with 9 bases spanning the gap. Per germline, CDR1 MDHEN and CDR2 SYDVKM. The CDR3 DNA is TGTGCCAGCAGTTTAAATGTCGGTGCTTTCTTT. This translates into CASSLNVGAFF. The variable domain in full, with the rest retrieved from reference TRBV28 and TRBJ1-1, is DVKVTQSSRYLVKRTGEKVFLECVQDMDHENMFWYRQDPGLGLRLIYFSYDVKMKEKGDIPEGYSVSREKKERFSLILESASTNQTSMYLCASSLNVGAFFGQGTRLTVV.

The CDR3 loop reads CASRAGPDGYGYTF. CDR3 in DNA: TGTGCCAGCAGGGCGGGCCCGGACGGCTATGGCTACACCTTC. The J gene is TRBJ1-2, the V gene TRBV2, with D uncertain. The CDR3 is made up of 14 amino acids. CDR1 and CDR2 (germline): SNHLY, FYNNEI. V was cut by 6 bases and J by 4 bases, with 15 bases left in between. The full variable domain, with the rest looked up from reference TRBV2 and TRBJ1-2, is EPEVTQTPSHQVTQMGQEVILRCVPISNHLYFYWYRQILGQKVEFLVSFYNNEISEKSEIFDDQFSVERPDGSNFTLKIRSTKLEDSAMYFCASRAGPDGYGYTFGSGTRLTVV.

This clone occurred a few times. V gene TRBV28 combines with J gene TRBJ1-6; possibly TRBD1 for D (6 bases). V shed 5 bases and J shed 5 bases, with 10 bases lying between them. CDR1 MDHEN and CDR2 SYDVKM come from the germline V gene. The CDR3 contains 14 residues. This CDR3 is CASSNRENNSPLHF. The CDR3, as DNA: TGTGCCAGCAGTAACAGGGAAAATAATTCACCCCTCCACTTT.

The chain uses TRBV20-1 and TRBJ1-1; tentative D call: TRBD1 (5 bases). The CDR3 is made up of 11 amino acids. In germline, CDR1 is DFQATT, CDR2 SNEGSKA (reference sequence). V was trimmed by 2 bases and J by 8 bases, leaving 9 bases between them. The CDR3 coding sequence is TGCAGTGCTAGACGACAGACAGAAGCTTTCTTT. Encoded protein: CSARRQTEAFF.

This chain joins TRBV19 and TRBJ2-5, with D maybe TRBD1 (5 bases). The CDR3 runs 13 residues. The germline gives CDR1 LNHDA, CDR2 SQIVND (reference sequence). Trimming removed 7 bases from V and 0 bases from J, with 9 bases in between. The CDR3 DNA sequence: TGTGCCAGTAACACAGGTGACCAAGAGACCCAGTACTTC. It yields the protein CASNTGDQETQYF.

This clone was recorded only once. V gene TRBV11-2 combines with J gene TRBJ2-5, with 9 bases fitting TRBD2. The junction had 1 base not matched to a gene; V was cut back by 3 bases and J by 2 bases. The CDR3 contains 14 residues. Germline assignment: CDR1 SGHAT and CDR2 FQNNGV. CDR3 in DNA: TGTGCCAGCAGCTTTAGCGGGGGTCAAGAGACCCAGTACTTC. Its protein is CASSFSGGQETQYF.

The V and J genes are TRBV25-1 and TRBJ2-5; 13 nucleotides align to TRBD2. CDR3 length equals 17 residues. J gave up 2 bases and V 4 bases, and 7 bases lay outside the gene matches. The germline V gene has CDR1 MGHDK and CDR2 SYGVNS. The CDR3 region has the DNA TGTGCCAGCAGTGGCTCCCTGGGACTAGCGGGACAAGAGACCCAGTACTTC. Translating it yields CASSGSLGLAGQETQYF.